This is a list of T cell receptor beta chains from one sample in a study of blood T cell repertoires in COVID-19. Clones were sequenced by immunoSEQ multiplex PCR, and TCRdb holds only the in-frame ones, with some missing. The sample carries fewer than 250,000 clones, around 84% recorded once. The sequencing sample was made of peripheral blood. The receptor source for this set is an elderly woman with COVID-19, enrolled during active disease. Both conserved end residues are part of each CDR3. Each record gives: V gene, clone size, D gene, J gene, CDR3 protein, CDR3 DNA. The D gene is left open where the match is weak. The size field is filled for only some rows; it gives once, few, many or a size class.

>TRBV28|NA|TRBD2|TRBJ2-5
CASRLAGKGETQYF
TGTGCCAGCAGGCTAGCGGGGAAAGGAGAGACCCAGTACTTC
>TRBV3-1/TRBV3-2|NA|NA|TRBJ1-1
CASSPLPGGNTEAFF
TGTGCCAGCAGCCCCCTTCCGGGGGGGAACACTGAAGCTTTCTTT
>TRBV19|NA|NA|TRBJ1-4
CASNRRGLEKLFF
TGTGCCAGCAATCGGAGAGGATTAGAAAAACTGTTTTTT
>TRBV19|NA|TRBD1|TRBJ1-1
CASSFRDSLAFF
TGTGCCAGTAGCTTCCGGGACAGCCTCGCTTTCTTT
>TRBV5-1|NA|TRBD2|TRBJ2-5
CASSLASGAETQYF
TGCGCCAGCAGCCTTGCTAGCGGGGCAGAGACCCAGTACTTC
>TRBV7-2|NA|NA|TRBJ1-6
CASSLDQGRESPLHF
TGTGCCAGCAGCTTAGACCAGGGGCGTGAATCACCCCTCCACTTT
>TRBV5-1|NA|TRBD1|TRBJ2-7
CASSSGYRGVGEQYF
TGCGCCAGCAGCTCCGGGTACAGGGGCGTGGGGGAGCAGTACTTC
>TRBV6-1|NA|NA|TRBJ2-3
CASSEARTGVSTDTQYF
TGTGCCAGCAGTGAAGCGAGAACGGGGGTTTCCACAGATACGCAGTATTTT
>TRBV28|NA|TRBD1|TRBJ1-5
CASSPGTANQPQHF
TGTGCCAGCAGCCCCGGGACAGCTAATCAGCCCCAGCATTTT
>TRBV7-2|NA|TRBD1|TRBJ1-6
CASSLGQRASSYNSPLHF
TGTGCCAGCAGCTTGGGACAGAGAGCTAGCTCCTATAATTCACCCCTCCACTTT
>TRBV19|NA|NA|TRBJ1-2
CASTGGGRMYGYTF
TGTGCCAGTACGGGAGGGGGGCGCATGTATGGCTACACCTTC
>TRBV18|NA|NA|TRBJ2-5
CASSIGAQETQYF
TGTGCCAGCTCAATAGGGGCCCAAGAGACCCAGTACTTC
>TRBV19|NA|TRBD2|TRBJ2-1
CTSSISLAGGYNEQFF
TGTACCAGTAGTATCTCACTAGCGGGGGGGTACAATGAGCAGTTCTTC
>TRBV27|NA|TRBD1|TRBJ1-4
CASSYTGGSNEKLFF
TGTGCCAGCAGTTACACAGGGGGCTCTAATGAAAAACTGTTTTTT
>TRBV5-6|NA|TRBD1|TRBJ1-1
CASSWDRVAEAFF
TGTGCCAGCAGCTGGGACAGGGTCGCTGAAGCTTTCTTT
>TRBV7-2|NA|NA|TRBJ1-2
CASSFSKGDGYTF
TGTGCCAGCAGCTTCTCCAAGGGGGATGGCTACACCTTC
>TRBV30|NA|NA|TRBJ2-7
CAWSILGLASYEQYF
TGTGCCTGGAGTATCCTTGGGCTTGCGTCCTACGAGCAGTACTTC
>TRBV6-2/TRBV6-3|NA|NA|TRBJ1-1
CASRPGSLNTEAFF
TGTGCCAGCAGGCCTGGGAGCCTGAACACTGAAGCTTTCTTT
>TRBV6-5|NA|NA|TRBJ1-1
CASIDSMNTEAFF
TGTGCCAGCATCGACAGCATGAACACTGAAGCTTTCTTT
>TRBV4-1|NA|NA|TRBJ1-1
CASSQEGLPGTEAFF
TGCGCCAGCAGCCAAGAGGGGCTTCCAGGGACTGAAGCTTTCTTT
>TRBV19|once|NA|TRBJ1-3
CASSVQVSGNTIYF
TGTGCCAGTTCTGTCCAGGTTTCTGGAAACACCATATATTTT
>TRBV2|once|NA|TRBJ1-2
CASSVYGGGYTF
TGTGCCAGCAGTGTGTATGGCGGAGGCTACACCTTC
>TRBV29-1|NA|TRBD1|TRBJ1-1
CSVDPGTGVAFF
TGCAGCGTTGACCCCGGGACAGGGGTGGCTTTCTTT
>TRBV6-2/TRBV6-3|NA|NA|TRBJ1-2
CASSYRANYGYTF
TGTGCCAGCAGTTACAGAGCTAACTATGGCTACACCTTC
>TRBV19|NA|TRBD1|TRBJ1-6
CASSLYRGSPLHF
TGTGCCAGTAGTCTTTACAGGGGGTCACCCCTCCACTTT
>TRBV20-1|NA|NA|TRBJ1-1
CSAKRQLAFF
TGCAGTGCTAAAAGACAGCTGGCTTTCTTT
>TRBV10-1|NA|NA|TRBJ2-1
CASSDLKGIPYNEQFF
TGCGCCAGCAGTGACTTAAAGGGGATCCCCTACAATGAGCAGTTCTTC
>TRBV7-2|NA|TRBD1|TRBJ1-5
CASSPQGGAQPQHF
TGTGCCAGCAGCCCCCAAGGGGGCGCGCAGCCCCAGCATTTT
>TRBV18|NA|NA|TRBJ1-3
CASSSQGASPGNTIYF
TGTGCCAGCTCGTCACAAGGGGCCTCTCCTGGAAACACCATATATTTT
>TRBV6-5|NA|TRBD1|TRBJ1-2
CASSYGQGRNYGYTF
TGTGCCAGCAGTTACGGACAGGGGAGGAACTATGGCTACACCTTC
>TRBV10-3|NA|NA|TRBJ1-2
CAISEETDYYGYTF
TGTGCCATCAGTGAGGAAACAGATTACTATGGCTACACCTTC
>TRBV19|NA|TRBD1|TRBJ1-1
CASSPPGRGQYTEAFF
TGTGCCAGTAGCCCCCCGGGCAGGGGGCAGTACACTGAAGCTTTCTTT
>TRBV3-1/TRBV3-2|NA|NA|TRBJ1-1
CASSQRTENTEAFF
TGTGCCAGCAGCCAACGGACAGAAAACACTGAAGCTTTCTTT
>TRBV28|NA|NA|TRBJ1-6
CASGRGGVNSPLHF
TGTGCCAGCGGTCGTGGGGGCGTCAATTCACCCCTCCACTTT
>TRBV19|NA|NA|TRBJ1-2
CASSTPGTKANYGYTF
TGTGCCAGTAGCACTCCCGGGACAAAAGCTAACTATGGCTACACCTTC
>TRBV27|NA|TRBD1|TRBJ1-2
CASSGRQGMHYGYTF
TGTGCCAGCAGTGGGCGACAGGGCATGCACTATGGCTACACCTTC
>TRBV6-5|NA|NA|TRBJ2-3
CASSRDLPGTDTQYF
TGTGCCAGCAGTCGGGATCTCCCGGGCACAGATACGCAGTATTTT
>TRBV9|NA|TRBD1|TRBJ2-7
CASSPRQGDSEQYF
TGTGCCAGCAGCCCCCGACAGGGTGATAGCGAGCAGTACTTC
>TRBV4-2|NA|NA|TRBJ1-5
CASSQGIQVNQPQHF
TGTGCCAGCAGCCAAGGGATCCAGGTGAATCAGCCCCAGCATTTT
>TRBV9|NA|NA|TRBJ1-2
CASSGDSGGNYGYTF
TGTGCCAGCAGCGGGGACTCAGGTGGTAACTATGGCTACACCTTC
>TRBV27|NA|NA|TRBJ2-7
CASRFLGGYEQYF
TGTGCCAGCCGTTTTTTAGGGGGCTACGAGCAGTACTTC
>TRBV5-1|NA|TRBD1|TRBJ2-7
CASQNGQGYEQYF
TGCGCCAGCCAAAACGGACAGGGCTACGAGCAGTACTTC
>TRBV6-6|NA|TRBD1|TRBJ1-1
CSRGLDRGNSEAFF
TGTTCAAGGGGGTTGGACAGGGGGAATTCTGAAGCTTTCTTT
>TRBV5-1|NA|NA|TRBJ1-5
CASSLGTDNQPQHF
TGCGCCAGCAGCTTGGGGACAGACAATCAGCCCCAGCATTTT
>TRBV5-6|NA|NA|TRBJ2-1
CASSSRVGDEQFF
TGTGCCAGCAGCTCCCGAGTAGGGGATGAGCAGTTCTTC
>TRBV9|NA|NA|TRBJ2-1
CASSESSSTYNEQFF
TGTGCCAGCAGCGAGTCAAGTAGTACCTACAATGAGCAGTTCTTC
>TRBV9|NA|NA|TRBJ1-6
CASSPGVQPNSPLHF
TGTGCCAGCAGCCCGGGGGTCCAACCTAATTCACCCCTCCACTTT